This TCR beta chain was documented in a study of blood T cells in healthy people across ages (dated by TCRdb to the mid-2010s). Regarding the study in general: In model experiments, template switching captured about one uniquely barcoded TCR beta cDNA molecule for every two T cells. Using deep sequencing normalized with unique cDNA molecular identifiers, the study measured how TCR beta repertoire diversity changes with age. Four age groups were formed from the donors: young (average around 15 years), middle-aged (around 41), aged (approximately 60) and long-lived (about 80). To avoid experimental bias, donors of different ages were randomly spread across the sequencing lanes. Two additional independent replicas of 1 million unique cDNA reads from the same blood draw were analyzed for two donors (one aged 18 to 30 and one aged 80 or older).

The library was prepared using 5' RACE. The instrument was an Illumina HiSeq 2500. A second roughly 6 to 12 cycle PCR used a sample-barcoded 5' primer and a J-beta primer mix. Each TCR beta cDNA molecule received a unique molecular identifier from a template-switch 5' adaptor carrying 12 random nucleotides. Each sample yielded at least 3 million CDR3-containing paired-end reads. The Mint cDNA synthesis kit, primed by a TRBC-specific oligonucleotide, was used to synthesize first-strand cDNA from all RNA. Following uracil-DNA glycosylase treatment, a first 18-cycle PCR with universal primers M1SS and BC2_uni_R was performed on all cDNA. From the authors' description of their analysis: Each sample was normalized by randomly selecting 1 million high-quality reads, each carrying a distinct molecular identifier. Instead of being binned into consensus sequences, reads that shared molecular identifiers were thrown out. MiTCR, run with a Q25 quality threshold and the strictest error-elimination algorithm, handled CDR3 identification, clonotype clustering and error correction. Lower-bound total TCR beta diversity was estimated with a nonparametric unseen species model using Euler transformation. TCRdb applied fastp at Q25 and MiXCR to the public reads, then kept only in-frame beta chains. Merged by CDR3 protein, the rows form single entries marked with the most common genes and DNA. Here the V and J calls rest on TCRdb's processing, not on the authors' analysis. The sample table records around 970,000 distinct CDR3 sequences; roughly half of these occur just once. The ten largest clones add up to roughly 23% of the sample.

In the case of this clonotype: Its antigen remains unidentified. Base qualities are not recorded, but no much larger clone differs from it by a single base.

What the work shows at the level of the full study, not this receptor alone: Compared with the aged group, the long-lived group had more naive CD4+ T cells, fewer expanded clones and increased TCR diversity, a pattern suggesting age selection. Conclusive comparison of naive and antigen-experienced compartments was prevented by the profiling of bulk unsorted PBMCs. A strong correlation was found between observed TCR beta diversity and the percentage of naive T cells measured by flow cytometry. As age increased, observed TCR beta diversity per million T cells dropped in a roughly linear way, and a significant reduction was already evident by age around 41. Donor CMV infection status was unknown, potentially confounding age-related changes in expanded clonotypes. Total diversity estimates from one million sequenced T cells were considered lower bounds and underestimates.

The approximately 41 donors, aged about 6 to 95 years, were systemically healthy Caucasian individuals from Russia. Approximately 9 milliliters of peripheral blood were collected from each donor into EDTA-treated Vacutainer tubes. PBMCs were isolated by Ficoll-Paque density-gradient centrifugation, with at least 7 million obtained per sample. Trizol reagent was used to extract total RNA from the PBMCs, yielding at least 6 micrograms per sample. For every donor, flow cytometry on a PBMC aliquot measured the percentage of naive CD45RAhigh/CD27high T cells. Spanning cysteine to phenylalanine, the CDR3 consists of 13 amino acids. Of all the DNA, just the CDR3 is kept, 39 bases in frame from base 1. CDR1 and CDR2 were assigned from the germline V gene as SGHDN and FVKESK. After removal of 7 bases from V and 3 bases from J, the junction retains 3 bases not matched to a gene.

In this chain, TRBV14 is recombined with TRBJ2-3, and TRBD1 matches 8 of the central bases. The sample taken for sequencing was blood. The receptor comes from a woman aged 60-75 years in good health. The CDR3 region reads CASKDRGTDTQYF. The bases are TGTGCCAGCAAAGACAGGGGAACAGATACGCAGTATTTT. The full variable domain, completed from the reference TRBV14 and TRBJ2-3 proteins outside the CDR3, reads EAGVTQFPSHSVIEKGQTVTLRCDPISGHDNLYWYRRVMGKEIKFLLHFVKESKQDESGMPNNRFLAERTGGTYSTLKVQPAELEDSGVYFCASKDRGTDTQYFGPGTRLTVL.